This T cell receptor beta chain stems from a study of regulatory T cells in long-lasting Graves disease. This clonotype was observed a handful of times. The CDR3 is 13 amino acids. CDR1 and CDR2 (germline): DFQATT, SNEGSKA (reference sequence). V lost 5 bases, J lost 5 bases, and 5 bases stayed unmatched. Assembly of TCR beta libraries relied on iRepertoire HTBI primers together with Arm-PCR of CDR3 regions. One entry per CDR3 protein results from TCRdb running MiXCR on the multiplex PCR reads. Here the sample spans a few hundred thousand distinct CDR3 sequences, around a fifth being singletons. Time point indicated: persistent/refractory GD, antithyroid drugs over 5 years with positive TRAb. The TCR library was made from RNA that had been extracted from PBMCs in TRIzol.

The sample in question was peripheral blood mononuclear cells (PBMCs), obtained when the disease was refractory, from a patient treated with antithyroid drugs. The receptor was isolated from a female donor with Graves disease. This rearrangement joins TRBV20-1 to TRBJ1-5, with 8 bases fitting TRBD1. The CDR3 loop reads CSASDRDHQPQHF. The CDR3 DNA is TGCAGTGCTTCGGACAGGGATCATCAGCCCCAGCATTTT.